This T cell receptor beta chain was sequenced during a study of identical twins. Deletions cut 3 bases from V and 4 bases from J, with 13 bases between. Germline CDR1 is LNHNV and CDR2 is YYDKDF (reference sequence). There are 15 residues in the CDR3. MiXCR, run by TCRdb on the 5' RACE reads, gives a single entry per CDR3 protein. There are about 890,000 distinct CDR3 sequences in the sample; 9% to 15% occur only once, and under 2% lies in the top ten. This clonotype has just a few counts. This same sample was also part of a study on yellow fever vaccine responses in identical twins.

The chain uses TRBV15 and TRBJ2-1, with a possible D match to TRBD2 (5 bases). This TCR derives from a woman in her late teens or twenties in good health. Sample: PBMCs. CDR3 nucleotide sequence: TGTGCCACCAGCAGGTCGAGGGATGGGTACAATGAGCAGTTCTTC. The encoded protein is CATSRSRDGYNEQFF.